The 27 T cell receptor beta chains presented below share a single source sample, sequenced in a study of vaccination and CD4 T cells after COVID-19. Sample treatment: roughly 10-day PBMC culture with coronavirus spike peptide pools or control peptides (ViraFEST assay). No antigens are known for them. Oncomine TCR Beta short-read sequencing was applied to DNA from cultured CD4+ T cells. Using its own MiXCR run on the PCR reads, TCRdb lists one record per CDR3 protein. The repertoire holds around 12,000 distinct CDR3 sequences, with 53% as singletons. The material sequenced was CD4+ T cells from blood, cultured in vitro. The receptors come from a human donor who had recovered from COVID-19.

This clonotype appeared once. The chain employs TRBV6-5 and TRBJ1-2, with 10 bases fitting TRBD1. With V trimmed by 2 bases and J by 8 bases, 8 bases remained unmatched. Germline CDR1 is MNHEY and CDR2 is SVGAGI. The CDR3 is made up of 15 amino acids. Written as DNA, the CDR3 is TGTGCCAGCAGTTACCATTTGGACAGGGGGGACGGCTACACCTTC. It encodes CASSYHLDRGDGYTF.

The rearrangement links TRBV12-3 or TRBV12-4 to TRBJ2-1; TRBD2 matches at 8 bases. This CDR3 comprises 15 residues. Trimming took 5 bases from V and 6 from J; bases not matched to a gene: 9. CDR3 amino acids: CASSRASAGANEQFF. The CDR3 DNA follows: TGTGCCAGCAGTCGCGCGTCAGCGGGAGCCAATGAGCAGTTCTTC.

This clonotype was found a few times. This rearrangement joins TRBV7-9 to TRBJ2-4; D tentatively reads TRBD1 or TRBD2 (5 bases each). The CDR3 has 12 residues. With 4 bases removed from V and 8 bases from J, the gap between germline ends came to 9 bases. Germline CDR1 and CDR2: SEHNR and FQNEAQ (reference sequence). This CDR3 reads CASSWGRDIQYF. In DNA form, the CDR3 reads TGTGCCAGCAGCTGGGGACGGGACATTCAGTACTTC.

This clonotype was observed a few times. The chain uses TRBV27 and TRBJ1-2; 7 nucleotides match TRBD1. With 5 bases clipped from V and 8 bases from J, the junction kept 11 bases outside the gene matches. Germline V gene data show CDR1 as MNHEY and CDR2 as SMNVEV (reference sequence). The CDR3 loop spans 14 amino acids. The CDR3, as DNA: TGTGCCAGCAGTCCGGGGACAGTCACCTGGGGCTACACCTTC. Amino acid sequence: CASSPGTVTWGYTF.

This clonotype has more than one count but fewer than ten. The chain recombines TRBV2 with TRBJ1-2; D not resolved. V dropped 2 bases and J dropped 0 bases, with 10 bases sitting between them. This CDR3 region has 15 residues. Germline V gene data show CDR1 as SNHLY and CDR2 as FYNNEI. This CDR3 is CASSESRTTNYGYTF. CDR3 bases: TGTGCCAGCAGTGAAAGCCGGACTACTAACTATGGCTACACCTTC. Full variable domain (outside the CDR3, taken from reference TRBV2 and TRBJ1-2): EPEVTQTPSHQVTQMGQEVILRCVPISNHLYFYWYRQILGQKVEFLVSFYNNEISEKSEIFDDQFSVERPDGSNFTLKIRSTKLEDSAMYFCASSESRTTNYGYTFGSGTRLTVV.

The chain joins TRBV24-1 to TRBJ1-2; possibly TRBD1 for D (6 bases). Germline CDR1 is KGHDR and CDR2 is SFDVKD. This CDR3 has 14 amino acids. Trimming took 2 bases from V and 6 from J, leaving 12 bases between them. CDR3: CATSDSKQGNGYTF. The CDR3 DNA is TGTGCCACCAGTGATTCAAAACAGGGAAATGGCTACACCTTC.

The gene calls are TRBV5-1 and TRBJ2-7; TRBD1 might be the D (6 bases). Trimming left V 6 bases short and J 5 bases short, with 30 bases between. Germline CDR1 SGHRS, CDR2 YFSETQ. The CDR3 runs 18 residues. DNA for the CDR3: TGCGCCAGCACTGTTGTGGCAGGGGTAAGCCCCAGGGTGGACGAGCAGTACTTC. It encodes CASTVVAGVSPRVDEQYF.

The J gene is TRBJ2-5, the V gene TRBV20-1, with D perhaps matching TRBD2 (5 bases). Germline CDR1 DFQATT, CDR2 SNEGSKA (reference sequence). V was cut by 6 bases and J by 5 bases, with 10 bases left in between. The length of the CDR3 is 11 residues. Here the CDR3 reads CSAGPGETQYF. As DNA, the CDR3 is TGCAGTGCAGGGCCGGGGGAGACCCAGTACTTC.

V gene TRBV2 combines with J gene TRBJ1-1; D is unclear. Trimming shortened V by 0 bases and J by 3 bases, and 8 bases separated the two germline ends. Germline-derived CDR1 and CDR2 are SNHLY and FYNNEI. The CDR3 contains 14 residues. CDR3 sequence: CASSEASVYTEAFF. The CDR3 DNA sequence: TGTGCCAGCAGTGAAGCATCCGTTTACACTGAAGCTTTCTTT.

The rearrangement joins TRBV19 to TRBJ2-7; D ambiguous. Deletions cut 5 bases from V and 2 bases from J, with 19 bases between. The CDR3 loop spans 16 amino acids. The germline V gene encodes CDR1 LNHDA and CDR2 SQIVND (reference sequence). CDR3 amino acids: CASSPDRRPNTYEQYF. Here the CDR3 DNA reads TGTGCCAGTAGTCCCGATCGTAGGCCTAATACCTACGAGCAGTACTTC.

This clonotype was seen only a few times. J is TRBJ1-3 and V is TRBV20-1; D possibly corresponds to TRBD1 (6 bases). The CDR3 extends over 13 amino acids. V was pared by 4 bases and J by 3 bases, with 10 bases between. Looked up from germline, CDR1 is DFQATT and CDR2 is SNEGSKA (reference sequence). DNA of the CDR3: TGCAGTGCTACCAGGGGAGTTGGAAACACCATATATTTT. Translating it yields CSATRGVGNTIYF.

The chain links TRBV10-3 to TRBJ2-1; the D gene is possibly TRBD1 (6 bases). The CDR3 is 17 amino acids. V dropped 7 bases and J dropped 0 bases, with 19 bases sitting between them. The germline V gene encodes CDR1 ENHRY and CDR2 SYGVKD. The CDR3 protein is CAIKTPGHPSSYNEQFF. Written as DNA, the CDR3 is TGTGCCATCAAAACCCCGGGACACCCGAGCTCCTACAATGAGCAGTTCTTC.

The chain is built from TRBV5-4 and TRBJ2-7; D uncertain. This CDR3 has 15 residues. Between the trimmed V and J ends, which lost 4 bases and 5 bases, there was a span of 19 bases. Per the germline V gene, CDR1 is SGHNT and CDR2 is YYREEE (reference sequence). The CDR3 region has the DNA TGTGCCAGCAGCGCGTCTACGGACGCCCCTCACGAGCAGTACTTC. It yields the protein CASSASTDAPHEQYF.

The chain has TRBV27 and TRBJ1-2; 12 bases are a match to TRBD1. Unmatched junction bases numbered 11, after V lost 5 bases and J lost 4 bases. CDR1 and CDR2 (germline): MNHEY, SMNVEV (reference sequence). CDR3 length: 17 residues. CDR3: CASSPSGTGGEFYGYTF. Here the CDR3 DNA reads TGTGCCAGCAGTCCATCCGGGACAGGGGGCGAATTCTATGGCTACACCTTC.

The chain is built from TRBV30 and TRBJ1-2; D call uncertain. Germline CDR1 GTSNPN, CDR2 SVGIG (reference sequence). CDR3 length: 13 amino acids. Trimming removed 2 bases from V and 1 base from J, with 8 bases in between. DNA of the CDR3: TGTGCCTGGAGTTGGCAGGATAACTATGGCTACACCTTC. Translation gives CAWSWQDNYGYTF.

V gene TRBV12-3 or TRBV12-4 combines with J gene TRBJ1-5; 9 bases map to TRBD1. This CDR3 has 23 residues. V was clipped by 6 bases and J by 0 bases; unmatched bases: 27. The CDR3 DNA reads TGTGCCAGCAGCTTACGACCCCGCCTCGGGACAGGGCGATGGTCGGATAGCAATCAGCCCCAGCATTTT. Protein sequence: CASSLRPRLGTGRWSDSNQPQHF.

This clonotype has more than one count but fewer than ten. The rearrangement links TRBV6-2 or TRBV6-3 to TRBJ2-5, with 12 nucleotides matching TRBD1. The CDR3 length is 14 residues. The V and J ends lost 6 bases and 5 bases, in that order; junction bases with no gene match: 4. The germline V gene has CDR1 MNHEY and CDR2 SVGEGT. CDR3 residues: CASRMGQGAETQYF. DNA for the CDR3: TGTGCCAGCAGAATGGGACAGGGGGCGGAGACCCAGTACTTC.

V usage is TRBV5-5 and J usage is TRBJ1-6; 7 bases fit TRBD1. The germline V gene has CDR1 SGHKS and CDR2 YYEKEE (reference sequence). The CDR3 totals 18 residues. V lost 0 bases, J lost 5 bases, and 11 bases stayed unmatched. Written as DNA, the CDR3 is TGTGCCAGCAGCTTGGCTAGGACAGGCCATACCGATAATTCACCCCTCCACTTT. It codes for CASSLARTGHTDNSPLHF.

The rearrangement links TRBV7-2 to TRBJ1-2, with unresolved D. V lost 1 base, J lost 2 bases, and 11 bases lay in between. The CDR3 is made up of 15 amino acids. Looked up from germline, CDR1 is SGHTA and CDR2 is FQGNSA. The CDR3 region has the DNA TGTGCCAGCAGCTTAGACGCATCTACAAACTATGGCTACACCTTC. This encodes CASSLDASTNYGYTF.

V usage is TRBV20-1 and J usage is TRBJ2-5; no definite D call. The CDR3 runs to 13 residues. The V end was cut by 8 bases, the J end by 3 bases, with 16 bases between. The germline V gene encodes CDR1 DFQATT and CDR2 SNEGSKA (reference sequence). The CDR3, as DNA: TGCAGTTCGGTGTTGGGCGCTAAAGAGACCCAGTACTTC. Translating gives CSSVLGAKETQYF.

The J gene is TRBJ2-1, the V gene TRBV6-2 or TRBV6-3, with 8 bases aligning to TRBD2. The CDR3 is made up of 14 amino acids. The V segment lost 6 bases and the J segment 4 bases; nucleotides outside the gene matches: 5. Per the germline V gene, CDR1 is MNHEY and CDR2 is SVGEGT. The CDR3 nucleotides are TGTGCCAGCAGGGCCAGCGGGGGATACAATGAGCAGTTCTTC. Its translation is CASRASGGYNEQFF.

The chain combines TRBV20-1 with TRBJ1-2; D is possibly TRBD1 (6 bases). Per germline, CDR1 DFQATT and CDR2 SNEGSKA (reference sequence). Trimming shortened V by 0 bases and J by 5 bases, and 22 bases separated the two germline ends. The CDR3 spans 17 residues. The CDR3 sequence is CSARDWETGFVGYGYTF. The CDR3, as DNA: TGCAGTGCTAGAGATTGGGAGACAGGCTTCGTCGGTTATGGCTACACCTTC.

In its sample, this clonotype was seen a few times. The chain combines TRBV20-1 with TRBJ1-1; D unresolved. CDR1 and CDR2 from the germline V gene are DFQATT and SNEGSKA (reference sequence). V was trimmed by 4 bases and J by 3 bases, leaving 9 bases between them. This CDR3 is built from 12 residues. The CDR3 DNA is TGCAGTGCTAAGGTCGGCGACACTGAAGCTTTCTTT. Translation: CSAKVGDTEAFF.

This clonotype came up a few times. V and J are TRBV12-3 or TRBV12-4 and TRBJ2-1; D ambiguous. This CDR3 has 14 amino acids. The ends were cut back, 3 bases at V and 2 bases at J, with 8 bases in the middle. The DNA for the CDR3 is TGTGCCAGCAGTTTCGGAGCGACCTACAATGAGCAGTTCTTC. It codes for CASSFGATYNEQFF.

The chain uses TRBV29-1 and TRBJ1-2; tentatively, D is TRBD1 (6 bases). V lost 0 bases and J lost 4, with 9 bases in between. This CDR3 contains 13 residues. The germline V gene encodes CDR1 SQVTM and CDR2 ANQGSEA. The CDR3 bases are TGCAGCGTTGAAGATCTCAGGGGCTATGGCTACACCTTC. Residues: CSVEDLRGYGYTF.

J is TRBJ2-5 and V is TRBV19, with 7 bases fitting TRBD2. V lost 3 bases, J lost 2 bases, and 6 bases stayed unmatched. Germline loops: CDR1 LNHDA, CDR2 SQIVND (reference sequence). The CDR3 consists of 15 residues. The CDR3 sequence: CASSMEASGQETQYF. The CDR3 bases are TGTGCCAGTAGTATGGAAGCTAGCGGACAAGAGACCCAGTACTTC.

CDR3 bases: TGCAGTGCTAGAGACCAAGTCAGCGGGAGGGGTAGCACCGGGGAGCTGTTTTTT. Protein product: CSARDQVSGRGSTGELFF. This chain connects TRBV20-1 to TRBJ2-2; 10 positions agree with TRBD2. Germline V lookup: CDR1 DFQATT, CDR2 SNEGSKA (reference sequence). Trimming took 0 bases from V and 4 from J; bases not matched to a gene: 11. The CDR3 runs 18 residues.